The rows below give T cell receptor beta chains drawn from one sample of a study of cytomegalovirus exposure and HLA in healthy donors. Sequencing used immunoSEQ multiplex PCR; TCRdb keeps in-frame clones, though not all of them. The sample shows around 220,000 clones, around 88% of them seen only once. The sequencing input was PBMCs. The receptors come from a young woman in good health and CMV-seronegative. CDR3s include the opening cysteine and the closing phenylalanine or tryptophan. The D gene is left open where the match is weak. Only part of the rows carry a size: once, few, many, or a class if the clone is expanded.

cdr3_aa: CASSDGREVYNEQFF
cdr3_nt: TGCGCCAGCAGCGACGGGCGGGAGGTCTACAATGAGCAGTTCTTC
clone_size: .
v_call: TRBV5-1
d_call: TRBD2
j_call: TRBJ2-1

cdr3_aa: CASSESKGGSQPQHF
cdr3_nt: TGTGCCAGCAGTGAATCTAAAGGGGGCAGTCAGCCCCAGCATTTT
clone_size: .
v_call: TRBV2
d_call: TRBD1
j_call: TRBJ1-5

cdr3_aa: CAWRRGGLEQYF
cdr3_nt: TGTGCCTGGAGACGGGGAGGGCTCGAGCAGTACTTC
clone_size: .
v_call: TRBV30
d_call: TRBD2
j_call: TRBJ2-7

cdr3_aa: CASSARDRERPTEAFF
cdr3_nt: TGTGCCAGTAGTGCCCGGGACAGGGAAAGGCCCACTGAAGCTTTCTTT
clone_size: .
v_call: TRBV19
d_call: TRBD1
j_call: TRBJ1-1

cdr3_aa: CASSLSHGSYEQYF
cdr3_nt: TGTGCCAGCAGCCTCTCCCACGGCTCCTACGAGCAGTACTTC
clone_size: once
v_call: TRBV27
d_call: .
j_call: TRBJ2-7

cdr3_aa: CASSPGQGYIEKLFF
cdr3_nt: TGTGCCAGCAGTCCCGGACAGGGTTATATTGAAAAACTGTTTTTT
clone_size: once
v_call: TRBV6-5
d_call: TRBD1
j_call: TRBJ1-4

cdr3_aa: CASSLNPSNEKLFF
cdr3_nt: TGTGCCAGCAGTTTAAACCCCAGTAATGAAAAACTGTTTTTT
clone_size: .
v_call: TRBV28
d_call: .
j_call: TRBJ1-4

cdr3_aa: CSVRWSGTPYEQYF
cdr3_nt: TGCAGCGTTCGGTGGTCAGGTACCCCATACGAGCAGTACTTC
clone_size: .
v_call: TRBV29-1
d_call: .
j_call: TRBJ2-7

cdr3_aa: CASSNSDTGELFF
cdr3_nt: TGTGCCAGCAGCAACAGTGACACCGGGGAGCTGTTTTTT
clone_size: .
v_call: TRBV5-4
d_call: .
j_call: TRBJ2-2

cdr3_aa: CAISVGQEGETQYF
cdr3_nt: TGTGCCATCAGTGTCGGGCAGGAGGGAGAGACCCAGTACTTC
clone_size: .
v_call: TRBV10-3
d_call: .
j_call: TRBJ2-5

cdr3_aa: CASSDSGGSPYEQYF
cdr3_nt: TGTGCCAGCAGTGATTCGGGCGGGAGTCCCTACGAGCAGTACTTC
clone_size: .
v_call: TRBV2
d_call: TRBD2
j_call: TRBJ2-7

cdr3_aa: CASSVGQGATGANVLTF
cdr3_nt: TGTGCCAGCAGCGTGGGACAGGGGGCTACTGGGGCCAACGTCCTGACTTTC
clone_size: once
v_call: TRBV9
d_call: TRBD1
j_call: TRBJ2-6

cdr3_aa: CASYPGGSQETQYF
cdr3_nt: TGTGCCTCCTACCCAGGAGGGTCCCAAGAGACCCAGTACTTC
clone_size: .
v_call: TRBV30
d_call: .
j_call: TRBJ2-5

cdr3_aa: CASSQDKGQGVLWNEQFF
cdr3_nt: TGCGCCAGCAGCCAAGATAAGGGACAGGGGGTACTATGGAATGAGCAGTTCTTC
clone_size: .
v_call: TRBV4-1
d_call: TRBD1
j_call: TRBJ2-1

cdr3_aa: CASSPSGSHQPQHF
cdr3_nt: TGTGCCAGCAGTCCATCAGGGTCCCATCAGCCCCAGCATTTT
clone_size: .
v_call: TRBV6-5
d_call: .
j_call: TRBJ1-5

cdr3_aa: CASSRGLAGGREQFF
cdr3_nt: TGTGCCAGCAGCCGCGGACTAGCGGGAGGGCGTGAGCAGTTCTTC
clone_size: .
v_call: TRBV5-8
d_call: TRBD2
j_call: TRBJ2-1

cdr3_aa: CASSWGTGENYTF
cdr3_nt: TGTGCCAGCAGCTGGGGGACAGGGGAAAACTACACCTTC
clone_size: few
v_call: TRBV5-6
d_call: TRBD1
j_call: TRBJ1-2

cdr3_aa: CASSLWTFLYEQYF
cdr3_nt: TGTGCCAGCAGCTTGTGGACATTTCTGTACGAGCAGTACTTC
clone_size: .
v_call: TRBV5-6
d_call: .
j_call: TRBJ2-7

cdr3_aa: CASSLPRLGDYGYTF
cdr3_nt: TGTGCCAGCAGCTTACCTCGACTAGGGGACTATGGCTACACCTTC
clone_size: .
v_call: TRBV13
d_call: .
j_call: TRBJ1-2

cdr3_aa: CASSLATGGTEAFF
cdr3_nt: TGTGCCAGCAGCTTAGCAACAGGGGGCACTGAAGCTTTCTTT
clone_size: once
v_call: TRBV7-9
d_call: TRBD1
j_call: TRBJ1-1

cdr3_aa: CASSPPGGTEAFF
cdr3_nt: TGTGCCAGCTCACCACCGGGGGGGACAGAAGCTTTCTTT
clone_size: .
v_call: TRBV18
d_call: .
j_call: TRBJ1-1

cdr3_aa: CASSLGGGAGETQYF
cdr3_nt: TGTGCCAGCAGCTTAGGAGGGGGCGCGGGCGAGACCCAGTACTTC
clone_size: .
v_call: TRBV7-6
d_call: TRBD1
j_call: TRBJ2-5

cdr3_aa: CASSAPGSNQPQHF
cdr3_nt: TGTGCCAGCAGTGCCCCAGGATCCAATCAGCCCCAGCATTTT
clone_size: .
v_call: TRBV28
d_call: .
j_call: TRBJ1-5

cdr3_aa: CASSPGQGAGANVLTF
cdr3_nt: TGTGCCAGCAGCCCGGGACAGGGCGCTGGGGCCAACGTCCTGACTTTC
clone_size: .
v_call: TRBV7-9
d_call: TRBD1
j_call: TRBJ2-6

cdr3_aa: CAWSLTRVTIYF
cdr3_nt: TGTGCCTGGAGCCTTACGAGGGTCACCATATATTTT
clone_size: .
v_call: TRBV30
d_call: .
j_call: TRBJ1-3

cdr3_aa: CASSYELATNEQFF
cdr3_nt: TGTGCCAGCAGTTACGAACTAGCGACGAATGAGCAGTTCTTC
clone_size: .
v_call: TRBV6-5
d_call: TRBD2
j_call: TRBJ2-1

cdr3_aa: CASSLGDTPYEQYF
cdr3_nt: TGTGCCAGCTCACTGGGGGACACTCCCTACGAGCAGTACTTC
clone_size: .
v_call: TRBV18
d_call: .
j_call: TRBJ2-7

cdr3_aa: CASSLGTGGETQYF
cdr3_nt: TGTGCCAGCAGCCTCGGGACAGGGGGAGAGACCCAGTACTTC
clone_size: .
v_call: TRBV7-9
d_call: TRBD1
j_call: TRBJ2-5

cdr3_aa: CASSQQLAVYNEQFF
cdr3_nt: TGCGCCAGCAGCCAACAACTAGCGGTCTACAATGAGCAGTTCTTC
clone_size: .
v_call: TRBV4-1
d_call: TRBD2
j_call: TRBJ2-1

cdr3_aa: CASSPPGQIEKLFF
cdr3_nt: TGTGCCAGCAGCCCCCCGGGACAGATTGAAAAACTGTTTTTT
clone_size: .
v_call: TRBV28
d_call: TRBD1
j_call: TRBJ1-4

cdr3_aa: CASRWTGGGETQYF
cdr3_nt: TGTGCCAGCAGGTGGACAGGGGGGGGAGAGACCCAGTACTTC
clone_size: .
v_call: TRBV2
d_call: TRBD1
j_call: TRBJ2-5

cdr3_aa: CASTLLTGTALTEAFF
cdr3_nt: TGTGCCAGTACCCTCCTAACCGGGACAGCCCTCACTGAAGCTTTCTTT
clone_size: .
v_call: TRBV19
d_call: TRBD1
j_call: TRBJ1-1

cdr3_aa: CASSLRGRSSGRTHNEQFF
cdr3_nt: TGTGCCAGCAGCTTGCGCGGAAGGTCTAGCGGGAGGACCCACAATGAGCAGTTCTTC
clone_size: .
v_call: TRBV5-6
d_call: TRBD2
j_call: TRBJ2-1

cdr3_aa: CASSADSYNEQFF
cdr3_nt: TGTGCCAGCAGTGCCGACTCGTACAATGAGCAGTTCTTC
clone_size: .
v_call: TRBV6-1
d_call: .
j_call: TRBJ2-1

cdr3_aa: CASSVRTGGKEKLFF
cdr3_nt: TGTGCCAGCAGCGTACGGACAGGGGGCAAAGAAAAACTGTTTTTT
clone_size: .
v_call: TRBV5-8
d_call: TRBD1
j_call: TRBJ1-4

cdr3_aa: CASTTGGEQPQHF
cdr3_nt: TGTGCCAGTACCACAGGGGGGGAACAGCCCCAGCATTTT
clone_size: .
v_call: TRBV19
d_call: TRBD1
j_call: TRBJ1-5

cdr3_aa: CASTSLGGQSLGSYNEQFF
cdr3_nt: TGTGCCAGCACCTCCCTTGGGGGACAGTCTCTGGGCTCCTACAATGAGCAGTTCTTC
clone_size: once
v_call: TRBV27
d_call: TRBD1
j_call: TRBJ2-1

cdr3_aa: CASSLARQTRYNEQFF
cdr3_nt: TGTGCCAGCAGCTTGGCCCGACAAACCCGCTACAATGAGCAGTTCTTC
clone_size: .
v_call: TRBV5-4
d_call: .
j_call: TRBJ2-1

cdr3_aa: CASSLLNRGGTEAFF
cdr3_nt: TGTGCCAGCAGCCTGCTCAACCGGGGGGGCACTGAAGCTTTCTTT
clone_size: .
v_call: TRBV5-6
d_call: .
j_call: TRBJ1-1

cdr3_aa: CASSLGLRPQHF
cdr3_nt: TGTGCCAGCAGTTTGGGGCTGCGGCCCCAGCATTTT
clone_size: .
v_call: TRBV28
d_call: .
j_call: TRBJ1-5

cdr3_aa: CASSLHPSYGYTF
cdr3_nt: TGTGCCAGCAGCTTGCATCCCAGCTATGGCTACACCTTC
clone_size: .
v_call: TRBV5-8
d_call: .
j_call: TRBJ1-2

cdr3_aa: CASRLGEEPYEQYF
cdr3_nt: TGTGCCAGCCGCCTTGGCGAGGAACCCTACGAGCAGTACTTC
clone_size: .
v_call: TRBV11-1
d_call: .
j_call: TRBJ2-7

cdr3_aa: CASSPRGQYSGNTIYF
cdr3_nt: TGTGCCAGCAGCCCGCGCGGACAGTACTCTGGGAACACCATATATTTT
clone_size: once
v_call: TRBV9
d_call: .
j_call: TRBJ1-3

cdr3_aa: CASSLDRGVDEQYF
cdr3_nt: TGTGCCAGCAGCTTAGACAGGGGTGTCGACGAGCAGTACTTC
clone_size: .
v_call: TRBV11-2
d_call: .
j_call: TRBJ2-7

cdr3_aa: CASSALGEQYF
cdr3_nt: TGTGCCAGCAGCGCTCTCGGCGAGCAGTACTTC
clone_size: .
v_call: TRBV6-5
d_call: .
j_call: TRBJ2-7

cdr3_aa: CASSQVTGRAGEQFF
cdr3_nt: TGCGCCAGCAGCCAAGTGACCGGGAGGGCAGGTGAGCAGTTCTTC
clone_size: .
v_call: TRBV4-1
d_call: TRBD2
j_call: TRBJ2-1

cdr3_aa: CASSIKGDAGLRALDYGYTF
cdr3_nt: TGTGCCAGTAGTATCAAGGGGGATGCAGGGTTGCGGGCGTTGGACTATGGCTACACCTTC
clone_size: .
v_call: TRBV19
d_call: .
j_call: TRBJ1-2

cdr3_aa: CASRLAEYNEKLFF
cdr3_nt: TGTGCCAGCAGGCTGGCGGAGTATAATGAAAAACTGTTTTTT
clone_size: once
v_call: TRBV2
d_call: .
j_call: TRBJ1-4

cdr3_aa: CASSDRLAGLRETQYF
cdr3_nt: TGTGCCAGCAGCGACAGACTAGCGGGACTACGGGAGACCCAGTACTTC
clone_size: .
v_call: TRBV2
d_call: TRBD2
j_call: TRBJ2-5

cdr3_aa: CASSYGGDEQYF
cdr3_nt: TGTGCCAGCAGTTACGGGGGTGACGAGCAGTACTTC
clone_size: .
v_call: TRBV2
d_call: .
j_call: TRBJ2-7

cdr3_aa: CAISEGEAPSGYTF
cdr3_nt: TGTGCCATCAGTGAAGGCGAGGCCCCGAGCGGCTACACCTTC
clone_size: .
v_call: TRBV10-3
d_call: .
j_call: TRBJ1-2